The 7 T cell receptor beta chains reported below all come from one sample, sequenced in a study of CD8 T cells in ankylosing spondylitis. TCRdb fed the 5' RACE reads into MiXCR, producing one record per CDR3 protein. The data show some 250,000 distinct CDR3 sequences, with approximately 9% seen just once and around 7% held by the top ten. The material sequenced was blood, either unsorted or a sorted T cell fraction (not recorded which). The receptors were gathered from a male donor with ankylosing spondylitis or in good health (not recorded which).

This clonotype was picked up many times. This chain links TRBV19 with TRBJ1-2; D not resolved. Trimming stripped 5 bases from V and 4 bases from J, with 14 bases between. The CDR3 covers 14 residues. Germline V gives CDR1 LNHDA, CDR2 SQIVND (reference sequence). The CDR3 protein is CASSPSDGLYGYTF. CDR3 nucleotide sequence: TGTGCCAGTAGTCCCTCCGACGGCCTCTATGGCTACACCTTC. Based on the CDR3 plus reference TRBV19 and TRBJ1-2, the full variable domain is DGGITQSPKYLFRKEGQNVTLSCEQNLNHDAMYWYRQDPGQGLRLIYYSQIVNDFQKGDIAEGYSVSREKKESFPLTVTSAQKNPTAFYLCASSPSDGLYGYTFGSGTRLTVV.

This clonotype came up many times. This chain connects TRBV6-2 or TRBV6-3 to TRBJ2-3; no reliable D call. The germline V and J ends were trimmed by 0 bases and 0 bases, with 4 bases remaining between them. CDR3 size: 14 residues. Germline CDR1 reads MNHEY; CDR2 reads SVGEGT. The CDR3 here is CASSYSTSTDTQYF. The CDR3 DNA reads as TGTGCCAGCAGTTACTCGACTAGCACAGATACGCAGTATTTT.

This clonotype showed up many times. The rearrangement links TRBV20-1 to TRBJ2-3; TRBD2 agrees at 8 bases. The CDR3 loop spans 16 amino acids. J was trimmed by 4 bases and V by 3 bases; bases with no gene match: 12. Germline CDR1 is DFQATT and CDR2 is SNEGSKA (reference sequence). The CDR3 nucleotides are TGCAGTGCTAGCCCCCTTGGCGGGGGGAAGGCAGATACGCAGTATTTT. Translated: CSASPLGGGKADTQYF.

The V call is TRBV20-1, the J call TRBJ1-1; D is uncertain. The CDR3 covers 12 residues. V dropped 4 bases and J dropped 3 bases, with 9 bases sitting between them. From germline, CDR1 is DFQATT and CDR2 SNEGSKA (reference sequence). CDR3 nucleotides: TGCAGTGCTAAAGTTGGCGACACTGAAGCTTTCTTT. It specifies CSAKVGDTEAFF.

This clonotype was picked up a small number of times. J is TRBJ2-1 and V is TRBV5-1, with 9 bases lining up with TRBD2. V gave up 5 bases and J gave up 7 bases; unmatched junction bases: 10. Germline CDR1 SGHRS, CDR2 YFSETQ. This CDR3 is built from 15 residues. The CDR3 DNA follows: TGCGCCAGCAGTAGGGCCAGCGGGAGGATGAATGAGCAGTTCTTC. It codes for CASSRASGRMNEQFF.

The chain recombines TRBV7-2 with TRBJ2-6; D perhaps matches TRBD2 (6 bases). Per germline, CDR1 SGHTA and CDR2 FQGNSA. This CDR3 is built from 15 residues. V was shortened by 8 bases and J by 0 bases, with 11 bases between the two germline ends. DNA for the CDR3: TGTGCCAGCGGGTCGGGAGCCTCTGGGGCCAACGTCCTGACTTTC. The encoded protein is CASGSGASGANVLTF.

This clonotype was counted many times. The chain recombines TRBV20-1 with TRBJ2-2; D remains unclear. V was trimmed by 5 bases and J by 0 bases, leaving 10 bases between them. Germline CDR1 reads DFQATT; CDR2 reads SNEGSKA (reference sequence). CDR3 length: 14 amino acids. The CDR3 loop reads CSAADGSNTGELFF. The DNA for the CDR3 is TGCAGTGCTGCCGATGGATCGAACACCGGGGAGCTGTTTTTT.